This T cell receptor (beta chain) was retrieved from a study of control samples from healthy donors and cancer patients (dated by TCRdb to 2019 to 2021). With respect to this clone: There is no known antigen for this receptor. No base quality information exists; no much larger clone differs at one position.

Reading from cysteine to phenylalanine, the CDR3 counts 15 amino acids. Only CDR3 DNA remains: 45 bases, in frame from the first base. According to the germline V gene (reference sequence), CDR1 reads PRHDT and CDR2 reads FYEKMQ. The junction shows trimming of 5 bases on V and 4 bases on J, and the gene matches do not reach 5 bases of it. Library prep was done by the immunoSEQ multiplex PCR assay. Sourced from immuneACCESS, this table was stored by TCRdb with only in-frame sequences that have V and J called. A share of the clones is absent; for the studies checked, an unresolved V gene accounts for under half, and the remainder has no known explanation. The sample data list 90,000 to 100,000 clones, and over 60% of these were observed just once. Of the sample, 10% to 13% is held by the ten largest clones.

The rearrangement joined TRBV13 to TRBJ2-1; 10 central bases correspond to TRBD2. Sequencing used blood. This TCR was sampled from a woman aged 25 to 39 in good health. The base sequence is TGTGCCAGCAGCCACGGGACTAGCGATTACAATGAGCAGTTCTTC. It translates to CASSHGTSDYNEQFF.